The clone carrying this T cell receptor (beta chain) is a singleton in its sample. The sample originates from a study of blood T cell repertoires in COVID-19. The CDR3 runs 15 residues. CDR1 is SGHVS and CDR2 is FQNEAQ in the germline V gene. V was clipped by 5 bases and J by 0 bases, with 12 bases between them. The repertoire was sequenced with immunoSEQ multiplex PCR; TCRdb's copy has only in-frame clones and lacks some. The table lists 60,000 to 80,000 clones, around 90% of them singletons. The rearrangement joins TRBV7-8 to TRBJ2-3; no clear D gene. The sequence derives from a human donor in a cohort sampled during active COVID-19. Sequenced sample: peripheral blood. CDR3 in DNA: TGTGCCAGCAGCCCCCCCCTCCCTAGCACAGATACGCAGTATTTT. This sequence encodes CASSPPLPSTDTQYF.